This record covers a single T cell receptor (beta chain). The CDR3 has 15 residues. V gave up 4 bases and J gave up 0 bases; unmatched junction bases: 4. Germline CDR1 LGHDT, CDR2 YNNKEL (reference sequence). This sample is part of a study of blood T cell repertoires in COVID-19. Study as a whole: Samples of COVID-19 (acute and convalescent) were obtained from the United States, Italy and Spain. T cells, B-cell-depleted T cells, or PBMCs provided the cDNA or gDNA that served as material.

In the study's own analysis: The assay estimated nucleated cells by amplifying reference gene primers. The assay was immunoSEQ multiplex PCR, and TCRdb's table has in-frame clones only and misses some. The D gene and trimming were derived from the DNA, and the V and J assignments and clone size from that table. The table records around 40,000 clones, 92% of them present only once. This sequence originates from a human donor in a cohort sampled during active COVID-19. The material sequenced was peripheral blood. V gene TRBV3-1 (or the pseudogene TRBV3-2) combines with J gene TRBJ2-7; 9 nucleotides agree with TRBD1. The CDR3 spells CASSPGQGNSYEQYF. The CDR3 bases are TGTGCCAGCAGCCCGGGACAGGGTAACTCCTACGAGCAGTACTTC.